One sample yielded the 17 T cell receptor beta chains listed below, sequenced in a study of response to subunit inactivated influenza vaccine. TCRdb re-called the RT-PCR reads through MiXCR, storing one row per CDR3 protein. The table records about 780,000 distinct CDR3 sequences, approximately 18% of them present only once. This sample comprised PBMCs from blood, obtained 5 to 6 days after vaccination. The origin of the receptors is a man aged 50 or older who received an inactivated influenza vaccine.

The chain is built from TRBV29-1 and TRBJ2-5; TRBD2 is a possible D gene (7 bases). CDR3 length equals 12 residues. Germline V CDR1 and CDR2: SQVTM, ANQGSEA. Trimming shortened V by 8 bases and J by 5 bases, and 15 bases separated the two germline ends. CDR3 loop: CSSGGGSETQYF. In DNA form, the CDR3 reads TGCAGCTCGGGGGGCGGGAGTGAGACCCAGTACTTC.

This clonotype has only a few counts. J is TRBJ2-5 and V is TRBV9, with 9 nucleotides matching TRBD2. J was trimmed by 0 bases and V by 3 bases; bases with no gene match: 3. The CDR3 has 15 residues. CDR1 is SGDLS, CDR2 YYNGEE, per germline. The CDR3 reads CASSARGGYQETQYF. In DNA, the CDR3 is TGTGCCAGCAGCGCGCGGGGGGGGTACCAAGAGACCCAGTACTTC. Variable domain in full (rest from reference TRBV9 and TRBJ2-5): DSGVTQTPKHLITATGQRVTLRCSPRSGDLSVYWYQQSLDQGLQFLIQYYNGEERAKGNILERFSAQQFPDLHSELNLSSLELGDSALYFCASSARGGYQETQYFGPGTRLLVL.

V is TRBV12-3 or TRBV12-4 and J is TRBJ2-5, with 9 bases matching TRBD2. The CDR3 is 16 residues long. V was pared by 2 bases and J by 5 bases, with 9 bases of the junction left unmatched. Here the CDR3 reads CASSLLAGGSLETQYF. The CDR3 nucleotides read TGTGCCAGCAGTTTATTGGCGGGAGGGTCGTTGGAGACCCAGTACTTC.

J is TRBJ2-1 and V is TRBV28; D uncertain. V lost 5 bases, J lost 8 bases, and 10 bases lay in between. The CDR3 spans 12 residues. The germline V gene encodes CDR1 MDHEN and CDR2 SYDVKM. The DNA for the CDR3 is TGTGCCAGCAGTCCCTCGGTTTATGAGCAGTTCTTC. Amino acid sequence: CASSPSVYEQFF.

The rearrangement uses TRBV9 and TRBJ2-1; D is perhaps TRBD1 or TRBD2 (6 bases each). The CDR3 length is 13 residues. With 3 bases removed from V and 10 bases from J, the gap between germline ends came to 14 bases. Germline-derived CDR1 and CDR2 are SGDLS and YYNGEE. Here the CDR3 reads CASSGLTRGEQFF. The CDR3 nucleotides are TGTGCCAGCAGCGGGCTGACTAGGGGGGAGCAGTTCTTC.

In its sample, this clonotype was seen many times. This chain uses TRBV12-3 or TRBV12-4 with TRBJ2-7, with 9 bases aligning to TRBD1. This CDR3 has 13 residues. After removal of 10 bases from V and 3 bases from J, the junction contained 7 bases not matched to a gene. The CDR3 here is CATSGTGIYEQYF. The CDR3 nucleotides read TGTGCCACCTCCGGGACAGGGATCTACGAGCAGTACTTC.

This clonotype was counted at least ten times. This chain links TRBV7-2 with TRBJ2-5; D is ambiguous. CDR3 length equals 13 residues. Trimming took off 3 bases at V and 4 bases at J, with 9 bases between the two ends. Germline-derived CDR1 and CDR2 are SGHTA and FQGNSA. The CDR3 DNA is TGTGCCAGCAGCTTGCCCAAGGCAGAGACCCAGTACTTC. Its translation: CASSLPKAETQYF.

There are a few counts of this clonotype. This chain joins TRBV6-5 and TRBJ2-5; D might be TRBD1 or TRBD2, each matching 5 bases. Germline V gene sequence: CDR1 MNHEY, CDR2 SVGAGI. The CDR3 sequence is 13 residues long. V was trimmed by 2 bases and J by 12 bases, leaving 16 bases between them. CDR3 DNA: TGTGCCAGCAGTTACCCGGGGACCGAACTAAAGTACTTC. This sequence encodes CASSYPGTELKYF.

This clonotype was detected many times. The CDR3, as DNA: TGTGCCAGCAGTTTGGAGGCTCCCCGGGATGAGCAGTTCTTC. This translates into CASSLEAPRDEQFF. The V and J genes are TRBV12-3 or TRBV12-4 and TRBJ2-1, with TRBD2 as a possible D gene (5 bases). V lost 3 bases, J lost 8 bases, and 14 bases lay in between. The CDR3 consists of 14 residues.

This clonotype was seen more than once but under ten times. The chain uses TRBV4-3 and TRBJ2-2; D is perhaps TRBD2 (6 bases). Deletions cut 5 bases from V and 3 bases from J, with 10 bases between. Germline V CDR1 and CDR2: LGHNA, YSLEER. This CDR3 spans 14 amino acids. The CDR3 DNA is TGCGCCAGCAGCGCAGGGAGGTACACCGGGGAGCTGTTTTTT. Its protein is CASSAGRYTGELFF.

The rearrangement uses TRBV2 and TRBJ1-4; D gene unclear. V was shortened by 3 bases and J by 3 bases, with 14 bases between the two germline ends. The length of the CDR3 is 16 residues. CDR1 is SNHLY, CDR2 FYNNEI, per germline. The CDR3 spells CASSEARRRPNEKLFF. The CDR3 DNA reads TGTGCCAGCAGTGAGGCCAGGAGAAGGCCTAATGAAAAACTGTTTTTT.

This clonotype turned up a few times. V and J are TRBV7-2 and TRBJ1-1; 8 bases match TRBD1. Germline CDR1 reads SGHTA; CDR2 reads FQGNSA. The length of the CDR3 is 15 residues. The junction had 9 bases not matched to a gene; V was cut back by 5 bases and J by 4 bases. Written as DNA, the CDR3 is TGTGCCAGCAGCACGCATACAGGGGGTGTCACTGAAGCTTTCTTT. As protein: CASSTHTGGVTEAFF. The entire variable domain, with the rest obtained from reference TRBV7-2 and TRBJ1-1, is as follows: GAGVSQSPSNKVTEKGKDVELRCDPISGHTALYWYRQSLGQGLEFLIYFQGNSAPDKSGLPSDRFSAERTGGSVSTLTIQRTQQEDSAVYLCASSTHTGGVTEAFFGQGTRLTVV.

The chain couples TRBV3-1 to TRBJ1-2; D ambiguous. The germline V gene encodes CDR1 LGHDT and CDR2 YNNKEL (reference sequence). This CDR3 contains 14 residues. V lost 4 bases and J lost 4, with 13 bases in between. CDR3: CASSPPLAIYGYTF. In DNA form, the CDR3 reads TGTGCCAGCAGCCCCCCATTGGCAATCTATGGCTACACCTTC.

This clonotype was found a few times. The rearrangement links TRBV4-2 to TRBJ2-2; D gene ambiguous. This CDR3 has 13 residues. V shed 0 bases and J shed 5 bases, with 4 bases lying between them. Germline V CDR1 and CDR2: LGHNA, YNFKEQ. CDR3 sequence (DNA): TGTGCCAGCAGCCAAGATGGTACCGGGGAGCTGTTTTTT. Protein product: CASSQDGTGELFF.

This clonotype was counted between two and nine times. This chain's CDR3 is CASSIRDLAKNIQYF. The DNA of the CDR3 is TGTGCCAGCAGCATCCGGGACCTAGCCAAAAACATTCAGTACTTC. The chain uses TRBV12-3 or TRBV12-4 and TRBJ2-4; perhaps D is TRBD1 or TRBD2 (5 bases each). CDR3 length: 15 amino acids. Trimming cost V 6 bases and J 0 bases, with 12 bases left between them.

The CDR3 nucleotides are TGTGCCAGCAGCTCCAGAATCGAGACAGGGAACACTGAAGCTTTCTTT. It encodes CASSSRIETGNTEAFF. The J gene is TRBJ1-1, the V gene TRBV11-2, with TRBD1 as a possible D gene (6 bases). The CDR3 has 16 residues. CDR1 SGHAT and CDR2 FQNNGV come from the germline V gene. With 4 bases removed from V and 1 base from J, the gap between germline ends came to 16 bases.

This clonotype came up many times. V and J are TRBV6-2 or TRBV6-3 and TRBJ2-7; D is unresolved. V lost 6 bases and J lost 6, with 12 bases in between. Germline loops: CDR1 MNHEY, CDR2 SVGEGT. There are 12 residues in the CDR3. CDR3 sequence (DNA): TGTGCCAGCAGAACGAACAGCGTCGAGCAGTACTTC. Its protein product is CASRTNSVEQYF.